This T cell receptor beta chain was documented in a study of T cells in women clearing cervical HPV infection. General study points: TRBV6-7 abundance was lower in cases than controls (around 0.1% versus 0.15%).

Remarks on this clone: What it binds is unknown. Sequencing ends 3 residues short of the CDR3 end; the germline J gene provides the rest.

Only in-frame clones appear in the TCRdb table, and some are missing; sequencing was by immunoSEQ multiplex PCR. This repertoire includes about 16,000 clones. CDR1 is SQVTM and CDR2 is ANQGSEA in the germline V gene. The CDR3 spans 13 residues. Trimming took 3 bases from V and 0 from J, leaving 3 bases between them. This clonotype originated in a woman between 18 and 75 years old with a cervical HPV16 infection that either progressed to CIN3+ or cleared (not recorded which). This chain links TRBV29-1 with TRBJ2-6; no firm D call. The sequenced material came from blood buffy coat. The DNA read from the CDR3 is TGCAGCGTTGACAGCTCTGGGGCCAACGTC. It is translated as CSVDSSGANV. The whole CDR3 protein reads CSVDSSGANVLTF.